A single sample is the source of the 8 T cell receptor beta chains below, sequenced in a study of beta chain features in type 1 diabetes. General study findings and limits: Moderate but significant shortening of TCRB CDR3s was recorded in all four CD4+ subsets from Type 1 diabetes patients.

Since all of the isolated RNA was reverse transcribed, expressed TCRB transcripts were what got sequenced. Produced via immunoSEQ multiplex PCR; TCRdb's table is partial and in-frame only. The sample consists of 330,000 or so clones, roughly 13% of them appearing once. These TCRs' antigens remain unknown. The specimen sequenced was naive CD4+ T cells from blood. Receptor source: a woman under 30 with type 1 diabetes.

This chain joins TRBV9 and TRBJ2-7; D perhaps matches TRBD1 (6 bases). Germline CDR1 and CDR2: SGDLS and YYNGEE. Deletions cut 4 bases from V and 5 bases from J, with 22 bases between. The CDR3 contains 16 residues. In DNA, the CDR3 is TGTGCCAGCAGCAAAACCGGGACACCAGCCCTTCACGAGCAGTACTTC. This encodes CASSKTGTPALHEQYF.

This clone was counted a few times. This rearrangement joins TRBV5-4 to TRBJ2-7; 12 bases are shared with TRBD2. Germline V gene data show CDR1 as SGHNT and CDR2 as YYREEE (reference sequence). Germline trimming cut 3 bases from V and 2 bases from J; bases unmatched to any gene: 3. The CDR3 has 15 amino acids. Written as DNA, the CDR3 is TGTGCCAGCAGCTGGACTAGCGGGACAGCCTACGAGCAGTACTTC. Amino acid sequence: CASSWTSGTAYEQYF.

The chain couples TRBV7-8 to TRBJ2-1; D is unclear. V was clipped by 4 bases and J by 11 bases, with 12 bases between them. The CDR3 length is 12 residues. Germline assignment: CDR1 SGHVS and CDR2 FQNEAQ. The CDR3 loop is CASSSRAGQQFF. The CDR3 region has the DNA TGTGCCAGCAGCTCGCGAGCAGGCCAGCAGTTCTTC.

The chain is built from TRBV7-2 and TRBJ1-2; D is unclear. Germline CDR1 SGHTA, CDR2 FQGNSA. The CDR3 sequence is 10 residues long. V shed 2 bases and J shed 8 bases, with 3 bases lying between them. DNA for the CDR3: TGTGCCAGCAGCTTACGGGGCTACACCTTC. It is translated as CASSLRGYTF.

The CDR3 here is CASSLIRAGDQPQHF. The CDR3 DNA follows: TGTGCCAGCAGCTTAATCCGGGCGGGGGATCAGCCCCAGCATTTT. The gene calls are TRBV7-2 and TRBJ1-5; a possible D gene is TRBD1 (5 bases). The germline gives CDR1 SGHTA, CDR2 FQGNSA. CDR3 size: 15 residues. The ends were cut back, 2 bases at V and 5 bases at J, with 13 bases in the middle. Variable domain in full (rest from reference TRBV7-2 and TRBJ1-5): GAGVSQSPSNKVTEKGKDVELRCDPISGHTALYWYRQSLGQGLEFLIYFQGNSAPDKSGLPSDRFSAERTGGSVSTLTIQRTQQEDSAVYLCASSLIRAGDQPQHFGDGTRLSIL.

This chain uses TRBV7-2 with TRBJ2-3; 7 positions agree with TRBD2. Per germline, CDR1 SGHTA and CDR2 FQGNSA. The CDR3 contains 15 residues. Trimming cost V 2 bases and J 2 bases; bases outside gene matches: 4. The chain's CDR3 is CASSLSGTFTDTQYF. The CDR3 DNA reads TGTGCCAGCAGCTTAAGCGGGACCTTCACAGATACGCAGTATTTT.

This chain connects TRBV9 to TRBJ2-3, with D possibly matching TRBD2 (6 bases). The length of the CDR3 is 16 residues. Trimming took 0 bases from V and 2 from J, leaving 13 bases between them. Germline lookup yields CDR1 SGDLS and CDR2 YYNGEE. The CDR3 spells CASSVGTGGVTDTQYF. Written as DNA, the CDR3 is TGTGCCAGCAGCGTAGGGACTGGAGGGGTCACAGATACGCAGTATTTT.

This chain joins TRBV29-1 and TRBJ2-3; D is uncertain. The CDR3 loop spans 12 amino acids. V was trimmed by 3 bases and J by 3 bases, leaving 7 bases between them. Germline CDR1 reads SQVTM; CDR2 reads ANQGSEA. CDR3 loop: CSVDVTTDTQYF. CDR3 bases: TGCAGCGTTGATGTGACAACAGATACGCAGTATTTT.